The TCR beta chain described here comes from a study of T cells in Graves' hyperthyroidism and ophthalmopathy. Across the study: The blood sample was taken at first diagnosis, before treatment began. Findings and limits, study-wide: Blood shared most expanded thyroid clonotypes above 0.001.

Many counts were recorded for this clonotype. Its antigen is as yet unknown. TCR beta CDR3 sequences were amplified from RNA transcripts. Researchers ran a first-round RT-PCR on the TCR CDR3 using the HTBI primer set. TCRdb redid the calling of the multiplex PCR reads with MiXCR, one entry per CDR3 protein. The table has more than 500,000 distinct CDR3 sequences, approximately 14% seen once. This clonotype was obtained from a woman aged 40 to 49 with Graves' hyperthyroidism. Input material: blood.

The CDR3 here is CAISGQGLGADEQFF. The CDR3 DNA sequence: TGTGCCATCAGTGGCCAGGGCTTAGGAGCCGATGAGCAGTTCTTC. The chain is built from TRBV10-3 and TRBJ2-1; TRBD1 might be the D (5 bases). CDR3 length: 15 amino acids. Germline CDR1 and CDR2: ENHRY and SYGVKD. Trimming removed 4 bases from V and 8 bases from J, with 18 bases in between.